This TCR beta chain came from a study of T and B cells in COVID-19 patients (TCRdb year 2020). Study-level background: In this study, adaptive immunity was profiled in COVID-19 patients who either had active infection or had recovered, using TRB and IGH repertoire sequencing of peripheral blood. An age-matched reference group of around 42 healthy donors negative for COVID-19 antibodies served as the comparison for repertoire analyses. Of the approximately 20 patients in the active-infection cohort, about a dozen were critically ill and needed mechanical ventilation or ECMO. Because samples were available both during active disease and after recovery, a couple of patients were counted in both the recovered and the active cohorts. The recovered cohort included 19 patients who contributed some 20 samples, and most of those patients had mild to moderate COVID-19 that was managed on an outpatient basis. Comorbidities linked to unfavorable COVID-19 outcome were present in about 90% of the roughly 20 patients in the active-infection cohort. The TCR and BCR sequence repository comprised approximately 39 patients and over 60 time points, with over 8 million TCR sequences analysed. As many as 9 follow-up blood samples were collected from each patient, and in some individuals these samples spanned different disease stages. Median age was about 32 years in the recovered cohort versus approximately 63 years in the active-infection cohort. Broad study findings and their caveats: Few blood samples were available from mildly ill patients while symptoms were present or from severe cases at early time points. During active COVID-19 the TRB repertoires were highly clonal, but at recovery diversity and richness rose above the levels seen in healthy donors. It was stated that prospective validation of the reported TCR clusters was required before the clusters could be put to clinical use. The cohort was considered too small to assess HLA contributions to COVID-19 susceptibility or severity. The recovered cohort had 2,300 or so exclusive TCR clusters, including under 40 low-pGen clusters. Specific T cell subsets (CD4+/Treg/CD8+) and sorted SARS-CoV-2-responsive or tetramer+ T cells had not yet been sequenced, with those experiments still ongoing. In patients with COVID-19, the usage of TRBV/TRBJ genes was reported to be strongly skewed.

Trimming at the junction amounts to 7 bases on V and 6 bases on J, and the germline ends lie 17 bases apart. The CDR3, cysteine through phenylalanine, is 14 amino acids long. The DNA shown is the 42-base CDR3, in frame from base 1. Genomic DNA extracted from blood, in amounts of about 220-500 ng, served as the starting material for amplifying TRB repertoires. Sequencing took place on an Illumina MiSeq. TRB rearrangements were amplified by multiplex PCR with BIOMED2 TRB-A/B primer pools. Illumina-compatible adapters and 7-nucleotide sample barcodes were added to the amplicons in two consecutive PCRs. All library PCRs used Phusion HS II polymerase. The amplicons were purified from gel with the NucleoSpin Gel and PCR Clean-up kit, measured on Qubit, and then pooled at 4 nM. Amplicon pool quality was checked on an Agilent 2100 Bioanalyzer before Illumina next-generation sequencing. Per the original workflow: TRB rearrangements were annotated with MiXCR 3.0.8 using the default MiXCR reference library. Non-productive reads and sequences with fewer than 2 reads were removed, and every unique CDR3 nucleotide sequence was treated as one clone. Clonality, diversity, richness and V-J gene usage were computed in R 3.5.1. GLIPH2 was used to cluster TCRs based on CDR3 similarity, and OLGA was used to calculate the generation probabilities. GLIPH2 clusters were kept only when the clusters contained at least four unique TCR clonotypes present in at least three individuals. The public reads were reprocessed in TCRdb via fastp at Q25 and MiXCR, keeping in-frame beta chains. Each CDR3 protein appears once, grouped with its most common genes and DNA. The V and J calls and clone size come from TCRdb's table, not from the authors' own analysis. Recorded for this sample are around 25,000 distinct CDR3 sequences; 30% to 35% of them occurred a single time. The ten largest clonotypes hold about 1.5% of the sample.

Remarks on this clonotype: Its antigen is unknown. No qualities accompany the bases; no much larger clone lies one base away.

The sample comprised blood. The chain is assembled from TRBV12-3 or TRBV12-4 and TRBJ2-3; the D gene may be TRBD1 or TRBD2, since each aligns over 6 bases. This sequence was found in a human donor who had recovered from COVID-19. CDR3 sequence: CASTFPRGGDTQYF. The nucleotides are TGTGCCAGCACCTTCCCGCGAGGGGGGGATACGCAGTATTTT.